The clone carrying this TCR beta chain appeared a few times. The sample originates from a study of T cell changes during pregnancy in multiple sclerosis. CDR1 and CDR2 (germline): SGDLS, YYNGEE. The CDR3 has 15 residues. V was trimmed by 0 bases and J by 4 bases, leaving 14 bases between them. Sequencing was performed with immunoSEQ multiplex PCR; in TCRdb, only in-frame clones are kept and a portion is missing. The sample lists about 40,000 clones, around nine tenths occurring once. The chain is built from TRBV9 and TRBJ2-7; possibly TRBD1 for D (5 bases). The material was CD4+ T cells from peripheral blood mononuclear cells, obtained in the third trimester of pregnancy. The sequence was obtained from a female donor with multiple sclerosis, enrolled in a pregnancy study. CDR3 region: CASSVADRGGYEQYF. The CDR3 DNA reads TGTGCCAGCAGCGTAGCGGATAGGGGTGGGTACGAGCAGTACTTC.